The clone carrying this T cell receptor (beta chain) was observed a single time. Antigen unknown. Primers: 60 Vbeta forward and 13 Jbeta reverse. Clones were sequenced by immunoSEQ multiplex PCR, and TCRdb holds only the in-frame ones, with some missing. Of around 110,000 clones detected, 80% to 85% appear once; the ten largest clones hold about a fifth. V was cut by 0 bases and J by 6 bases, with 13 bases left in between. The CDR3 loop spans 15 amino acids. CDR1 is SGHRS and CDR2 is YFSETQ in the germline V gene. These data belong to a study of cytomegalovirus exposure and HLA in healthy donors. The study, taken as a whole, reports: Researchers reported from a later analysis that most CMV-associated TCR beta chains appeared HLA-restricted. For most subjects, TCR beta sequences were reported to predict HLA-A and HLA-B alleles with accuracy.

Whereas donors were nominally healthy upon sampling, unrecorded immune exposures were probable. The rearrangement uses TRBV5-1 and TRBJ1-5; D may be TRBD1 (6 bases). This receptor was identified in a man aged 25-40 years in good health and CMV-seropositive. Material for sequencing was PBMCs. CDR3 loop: CASSLEGGGGQPQHF. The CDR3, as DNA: TGCGCCAGCAGCTTGGAAGGGGGGGGCGGTCAGCCCCAGCATTTT.